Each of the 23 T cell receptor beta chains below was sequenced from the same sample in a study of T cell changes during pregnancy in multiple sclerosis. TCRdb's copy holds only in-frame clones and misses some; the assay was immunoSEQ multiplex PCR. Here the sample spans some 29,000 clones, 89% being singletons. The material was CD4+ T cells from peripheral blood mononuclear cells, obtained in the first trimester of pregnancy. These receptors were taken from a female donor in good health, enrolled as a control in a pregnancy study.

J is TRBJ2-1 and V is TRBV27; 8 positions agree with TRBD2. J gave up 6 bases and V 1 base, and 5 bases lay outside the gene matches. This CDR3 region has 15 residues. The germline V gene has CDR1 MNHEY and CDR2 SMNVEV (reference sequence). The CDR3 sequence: CASSLFSGIGNEQFF. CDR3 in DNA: TGTGCCAGCAGTTTATTTAGCGGGATTGGCAATGAGCAGTTCTTC.

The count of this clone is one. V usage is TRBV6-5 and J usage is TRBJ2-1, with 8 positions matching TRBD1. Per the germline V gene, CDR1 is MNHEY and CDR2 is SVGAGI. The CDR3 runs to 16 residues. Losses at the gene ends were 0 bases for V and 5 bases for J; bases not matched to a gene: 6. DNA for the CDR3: TGTGCCAGCAGTTACTCGTCCGGGACAGGAGACAATGAGCAGTTCTTC. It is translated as CASSYSSGTGDNEQFF.

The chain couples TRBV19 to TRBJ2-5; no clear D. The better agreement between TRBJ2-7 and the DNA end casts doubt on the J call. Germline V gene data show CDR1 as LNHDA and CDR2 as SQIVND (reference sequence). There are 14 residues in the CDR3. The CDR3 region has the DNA TGTGCCAGTAGTATAGACCGGAGTTCCTACGAGCAGTACTTC. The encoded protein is CASSIDRSSYEQYF.

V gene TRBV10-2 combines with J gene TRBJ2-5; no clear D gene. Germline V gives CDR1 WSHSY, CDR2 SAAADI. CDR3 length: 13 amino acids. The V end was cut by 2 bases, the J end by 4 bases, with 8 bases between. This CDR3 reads CASSEVLGETQYF. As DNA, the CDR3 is TGCGCCAGCAGTGAGGTACTCGGAGAGACCCAGTACTTC.

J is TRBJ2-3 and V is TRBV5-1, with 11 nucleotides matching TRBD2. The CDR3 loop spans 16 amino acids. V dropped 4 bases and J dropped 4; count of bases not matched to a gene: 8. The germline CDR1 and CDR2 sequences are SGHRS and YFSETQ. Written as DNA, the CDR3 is TGCGCCAGCAGCCAGCTAGCGGGAGGTAGGGCAGATACGCAGTATTTT. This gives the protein CASSQLAGGRADTQYF.

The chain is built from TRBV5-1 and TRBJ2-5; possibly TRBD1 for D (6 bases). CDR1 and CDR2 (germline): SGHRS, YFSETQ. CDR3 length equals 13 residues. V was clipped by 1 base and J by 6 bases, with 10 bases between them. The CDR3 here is CASSLTGIQTQYF. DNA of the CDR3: TGCGCCAGCAGCTTGACAGGGATACAGACCCAGTACTTC.

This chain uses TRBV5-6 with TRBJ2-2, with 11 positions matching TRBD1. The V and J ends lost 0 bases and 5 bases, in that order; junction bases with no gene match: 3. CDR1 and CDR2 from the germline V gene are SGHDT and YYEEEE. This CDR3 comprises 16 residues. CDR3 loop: CASSLVGTGGTGELFF. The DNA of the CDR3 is TGTGCCAGCAGCTTGGTGGGGACAGGGGGGACCGGGGAGCTGTTTTTT.

The CDR3 loop is CASSGGERAFF. CDR3 nucleotide sequence: TGCGCCAGCAGTGGGGGGGAAAGAGCTTTCTTT. The rearrangement joins TRBV4-1 to TRBJ1-1; D is possibly TRBD1 (5 bases). V lost 6 bases to trimming and J lost 10 bases, with 12 bases between them. The CDR3 covers 11 residues. CDR1 and CDR2 from the germline V gene are MGHRA and YSYEKL.

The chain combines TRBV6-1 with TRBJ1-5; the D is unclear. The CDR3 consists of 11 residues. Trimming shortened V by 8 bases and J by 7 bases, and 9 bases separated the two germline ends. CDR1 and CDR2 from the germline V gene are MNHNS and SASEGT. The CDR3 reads CASGGRQPQHF. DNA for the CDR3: TGTGCCAGCGGCGGGCGGCAGCCCCAGCATTTT.

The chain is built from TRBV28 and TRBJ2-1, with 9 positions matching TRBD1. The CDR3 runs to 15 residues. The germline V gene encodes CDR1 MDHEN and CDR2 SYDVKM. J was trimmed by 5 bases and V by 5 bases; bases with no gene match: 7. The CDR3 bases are TGTGCCAGCAGTACTCCGGGACAGGGACACAATGAGCAGTTCTTC. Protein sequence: CASSTPGQGHNEQFF. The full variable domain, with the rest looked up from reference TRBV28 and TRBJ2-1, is DVKVTQSSRYLVKRTGEKVFLECVQDMDHENMFWYRQDPGLGLRLIYFSYDVKMKEKGDIPEGYSVSREKKERFSLILESASTNQTSMYLCASSTPGQGHNEQFFGPGTRLTVL.

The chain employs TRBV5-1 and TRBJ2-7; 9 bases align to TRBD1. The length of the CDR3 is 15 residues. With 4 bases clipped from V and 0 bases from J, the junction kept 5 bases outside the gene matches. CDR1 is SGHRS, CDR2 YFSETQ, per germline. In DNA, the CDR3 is TGCGCCAGCAGCCCCGGACAGGGGTCCTCCTACGAGCAGTACTTC. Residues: CASSPGQGSSYEQYF.

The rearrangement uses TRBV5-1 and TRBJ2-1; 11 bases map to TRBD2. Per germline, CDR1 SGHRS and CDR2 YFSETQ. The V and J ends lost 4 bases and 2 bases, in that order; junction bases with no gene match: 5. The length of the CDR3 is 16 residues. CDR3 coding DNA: TGCGCCAGCAGCCAAAATAGCGGGGGGGCCTACAATGAGCAGTTCTTC. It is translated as CASSQNSGGAYNEQFF.

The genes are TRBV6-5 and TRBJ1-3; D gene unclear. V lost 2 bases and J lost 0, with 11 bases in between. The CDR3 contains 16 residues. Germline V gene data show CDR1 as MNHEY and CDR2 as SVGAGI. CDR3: CASSYRQAYSGNTIYF. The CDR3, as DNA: TGTGCCAGCAGTTACCGGCAGGCGTACTCTGGAAACACCATATATTTT.

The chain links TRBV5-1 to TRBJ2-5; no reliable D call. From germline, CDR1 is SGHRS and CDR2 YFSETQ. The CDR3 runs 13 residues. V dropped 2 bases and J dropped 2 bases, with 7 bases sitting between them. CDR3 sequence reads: CASSLFPQETQYF. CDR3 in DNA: TGCGCCAGCAGCTTATTCCCTCAAGAGACCCAGTACTTC.

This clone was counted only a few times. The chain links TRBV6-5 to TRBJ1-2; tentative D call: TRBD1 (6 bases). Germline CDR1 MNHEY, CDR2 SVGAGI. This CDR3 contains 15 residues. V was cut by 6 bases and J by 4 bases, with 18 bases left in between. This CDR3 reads CASRLALTGPYGYTF. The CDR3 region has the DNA TGTGCCAGCAGACTGGCCCTAACAGGGCCCTATGGCTACACCTTC.

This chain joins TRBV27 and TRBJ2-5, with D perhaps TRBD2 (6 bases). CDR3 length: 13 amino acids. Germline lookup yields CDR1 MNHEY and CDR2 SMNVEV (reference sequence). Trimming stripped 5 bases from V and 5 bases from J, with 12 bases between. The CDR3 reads CASSRRRGETQYF. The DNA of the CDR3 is TGTGCCAGCAGTCGACGTCGGGGGGAGACCCAGTACTTC.

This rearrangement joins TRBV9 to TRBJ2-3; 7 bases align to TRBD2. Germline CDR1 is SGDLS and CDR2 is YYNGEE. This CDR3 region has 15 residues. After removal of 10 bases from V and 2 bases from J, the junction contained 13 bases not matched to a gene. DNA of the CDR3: TGTGCCTCCACCCTTAGCGGGTTGGACACAGATACGCAGTATTTT. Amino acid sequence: CASTLSGLDTDTQYF.

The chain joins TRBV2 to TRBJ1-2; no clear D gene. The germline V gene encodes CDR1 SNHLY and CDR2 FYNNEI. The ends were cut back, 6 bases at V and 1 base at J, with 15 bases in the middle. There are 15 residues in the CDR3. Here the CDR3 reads CASRDPGEINYGYTF. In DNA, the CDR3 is TGTGCCAGCAGAGATCCCGGGGAGATTAACTATGGCTACACCTTC.

The CDR3 DNA reads TGTGCCTGGAGACTAGCTGGCACAGATACGCAGTATTTT. Translated, it gives CAWRLAGTDTQYF. The gene calls are TRBV30 and TRBJ2-3; maybe TRBD2 (6 bases). The V gene lost 3 bases and the J gene lost 1 base, with 8 bases spanning the gap. CDR1 GTSNPN and CDR2 SVGIG come from the germline V gene (reference sequence). This CDR3 has 13 amino acids. Filled out from reference TRBV30 and TRBJ2-3, the complete variable domain reads SQTIHQWPATLVQPVGSPLSLECTVEGTSNPNLYWYRQAAGRGLQLLFYSVGIGQISSEVPQNLSASRPQDRQFILSSKKLLLSDSGFYLCAWRLAGTDTQYFGPGTRLTVL.

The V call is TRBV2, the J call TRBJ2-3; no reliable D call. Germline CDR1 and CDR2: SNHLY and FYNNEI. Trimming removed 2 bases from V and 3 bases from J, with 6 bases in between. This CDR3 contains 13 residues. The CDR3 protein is CASSEMRTDTQYF. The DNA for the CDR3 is TGTGCCAGCAGTGAAATGAGGACAGATACGCAGTATTTT.

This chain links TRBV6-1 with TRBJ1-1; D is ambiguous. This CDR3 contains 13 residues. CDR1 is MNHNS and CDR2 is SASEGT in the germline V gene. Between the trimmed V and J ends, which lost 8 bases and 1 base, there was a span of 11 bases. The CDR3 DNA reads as TGTGCCAGCGGTAAGACGGGGAACACTGAAGCTTTCTTT. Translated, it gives CASGKTGNTEAFF.

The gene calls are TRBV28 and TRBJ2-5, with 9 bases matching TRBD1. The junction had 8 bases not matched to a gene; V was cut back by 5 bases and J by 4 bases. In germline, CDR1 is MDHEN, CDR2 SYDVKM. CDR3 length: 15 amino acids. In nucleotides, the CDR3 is TGTGCCAGCAGTCCGCTGAGACAGGGGGTAGAGACCCAGTACTTC. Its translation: CASSPLRQGVETQYF.

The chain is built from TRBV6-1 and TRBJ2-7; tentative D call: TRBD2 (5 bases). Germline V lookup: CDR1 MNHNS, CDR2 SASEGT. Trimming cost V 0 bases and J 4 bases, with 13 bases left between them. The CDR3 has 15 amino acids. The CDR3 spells CASSEAGAGPYEQYF. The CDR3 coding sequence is TGTGCCAGCAGTGAAGCTGGCGCGGGTCCGTACGAGCAGTACTTC.